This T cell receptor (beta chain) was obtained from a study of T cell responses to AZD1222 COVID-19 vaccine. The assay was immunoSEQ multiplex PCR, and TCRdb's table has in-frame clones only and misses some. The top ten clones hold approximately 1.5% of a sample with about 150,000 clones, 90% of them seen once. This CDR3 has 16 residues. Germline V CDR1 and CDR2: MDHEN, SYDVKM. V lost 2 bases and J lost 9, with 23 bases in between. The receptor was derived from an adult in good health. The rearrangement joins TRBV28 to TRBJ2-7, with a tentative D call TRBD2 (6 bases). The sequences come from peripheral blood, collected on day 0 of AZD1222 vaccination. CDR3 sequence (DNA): TGTGCCAGCAGTTTAGGAGGGTGGACCTACCTTCGAGTGCAGTACTTC. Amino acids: CASSLGGWTYLRVQYF.